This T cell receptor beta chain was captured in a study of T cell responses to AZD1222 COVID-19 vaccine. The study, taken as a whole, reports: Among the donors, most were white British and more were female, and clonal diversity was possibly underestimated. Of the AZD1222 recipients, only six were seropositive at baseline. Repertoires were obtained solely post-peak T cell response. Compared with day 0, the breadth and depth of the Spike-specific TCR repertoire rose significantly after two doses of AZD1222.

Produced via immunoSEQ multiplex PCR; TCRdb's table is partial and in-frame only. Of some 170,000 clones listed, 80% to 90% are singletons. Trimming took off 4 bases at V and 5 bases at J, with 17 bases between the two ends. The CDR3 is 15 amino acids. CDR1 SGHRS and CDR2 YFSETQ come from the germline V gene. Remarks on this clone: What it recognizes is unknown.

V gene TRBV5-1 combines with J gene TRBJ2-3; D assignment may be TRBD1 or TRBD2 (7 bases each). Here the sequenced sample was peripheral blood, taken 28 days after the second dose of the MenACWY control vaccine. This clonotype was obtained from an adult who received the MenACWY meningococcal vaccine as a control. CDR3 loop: CASSPQGGLVDTQYF. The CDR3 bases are TGCGCCAGCAGCCCTCAGGGGGGGCTTGTAGATACGCAGTATTTT.